The rows below give T cell receptor beta chains drawn from one sample of a study of graft-versus-host responses after intestinal transplantation. These TCRs' antigens remain unknown. Profiled with immunoSEQ multiplex PCR; TCRdb holds only in-frame clones, not every one. This sample has more than 70,000 clones, with approximately 90% found just once. The sample in question was unstimulated CD8+ T cells sorted from spleen or lymph node cells, obtained before transplant. The source of these receptors is a human donor who was the organ donor for an intestinal transplant. Both conserved end residues are part of each CDR3. D genes are given only for firm matches. Clone size is given for some rows only: seen once, a few or many times, or a class if the clone is expanded.

d_gene	abundance	v_gene	j_gene	CDR3aa	CDR3nt
TRBD2	few	TRBV4-2	TRBJ2-1	CASSLLAGGSNEQFF	TGTGCCAGCAGCCTACTAGCGGGGGGATCCAATGAGCAGTTCTTC
TRBD2	NA	TRBV19	TRBJ2-7	CATRSGGSYEQYF	TGTGCCACCCGTAGCGGGGGATCCTACGAGCAGTACTTC
TRBD2	NA	TRBV18	TRBJ2-1	CASSQGTSPTYNEQFF	TGTGCCAGCTCCCAAGGGACTAGTCCTACCTACAATGAGCAGTTCTTC
NA	NA	TRBV6-5	TRBJ2-1	CASVRAVGYNEQFF	TGTGCCAGCGTTAGAGCGGTAGGCTACAATGAGCAGTTCTTC
NA	once	TRBV7-2	TRBJ2-7	CASSSNFYEQYF	TGTGCCAGCAGCTCCAACTTCTACGAGCAGTACTTC
TRBD1	once	TRBV9	TRBJ1-4	CASSVEGTGGTNEKLFF	TGTGCCAGCAGCGTAGAAGGGACAGGGGGAACTAATGAAAAACTGTTTTTT
TRBD2	NA	TRBV6-1	TRBJ2-3	CASRELRGGPTDTQYF	TGTGCCAGCAGGGAACTGCGGGGGGGCCCTACAGATACGCAGTATTTT
NA	once	TRBV5-1	TRBJ2-3	CASSSRQTSTDTQYF	TGCGCCAGCAGCTCCCGACAGACTAGCACAGATACGCAGTATTTT
NA	NA	TRBV5-8	TRBJ1-1	CASSLDWTEAFF	TGTGCCAGCAGCTTGGACTGGACTGAAGCTTTCTTT
NA	NA	TRBV27	TRBJ2-7	CASSLRGGGVYEQYF	TGTGCCAGCAGTTTAAGGGGAGGTGGCGTTTACGAGCAGTACTTC
TRBD1	NA	TRBV29-1	TRBJ1-2	CSVGQGDGYTF	TGCAGCGTTGGACAGGGCGATGGCTACACCTTC
TRBD1	NA	TRBV7-9	TRBJ1-1	CASSNPPGQANTEAFF	TGTGCCAGCAGCAATCCACCGGGACAGGCGAACACTGAAGCTTTCTTT
TRBD1	NA	TRBV29-1	TRBJ1-2	CSVGRTGEAYGYTF	TGCAGCGTCGGTAGGACAGGGGAGGCCTATGGCTACACCTTC
NA	NA	TRBV19	TRBJ1-5	CASSRRGSSNQPQHF	TGTGCCAGTAGTCGCAGGGGATCAAGCAATCAGCCCCAGCATTTT
TRBD1	once	TRBV2	TRBJ2-1	CASAIPKQGAYDNEQFF	TGTGCCAGCGCGATACCTAAACAGGGGGCATATGACAATGAGCAGTTCTTC
TRBD1	NA	TRBV5-4	TRBJ1-1	CASSLATGVNTEAFF	TGTGCCAGCAGCTTGGCAACAGGGGTGAACACTGAAGCTTTCTTT
NA	few	TRBV6-1	TRBJ1-4	CASSDRGRGEKLFF	TGTGCCAGCAGTGACAGGGGTCGAGGGGAAAAACTGTTTTTT
NA	once	TRBV7-6	TRBJ1-1	CASSLAGGIYLNTEAFF	TGTGCCAGCAGCTTAGCGGGAGGCATCTATCTGAACACTGAAGCTTTCTTT
TRBD1	NA	TRBV4-3	TRBJ2-7	CASSQDGQGPFSYEQYF	TGCGCCAGCAGCCAAGACGGACAGGGCCCTTTCTCCTACGAGCAGTACTTC
NA	NA	TRBV7-6	TRBJ1-6	CASSNQGSYNSPLHF	TGTGCCAGCAGTAATCAGGGCTCCTATAATTCACCCCTCCACTTT
TRBD2	NA	TRBV11-2	TRBJ2-7	CASSLLGLAGGYEQYF	TGTGCCAGCAGCCTCCTGGGACTAGCGGGGGGATACGAGCAGTACTTC
NA	NA	TRBV5-1	TRBJ2-1	CASSYGQSSYNEQFF	TGCGCCAGCAGCTATGGACAGAGCTCCTACAATGAGCAGTTCTTC
TRBD1	NA	TRBV5-1	TRBJ1-1	CASSLSDRGRMRNTEAFF	TGCGCCAGCAGCTTGTCGGACAGGGGGCGGATGAGGAACACTGAAGCTTTCTTT
NA	once	TRBV9	TRBJ1-3	CASSVSGRRRDSGNTIYF	TGTGCCAGCAGCGTCTCAGGGAGGAGACGGGACTCTGGAAACACCATATATTTT
NA	NA	TRBV29-1	TRBJ2-2	CSVKGGNTGELFF	TGCAGCGTCAAAGGAGGGAACACCGGGGAGCTGTTTTTT
TRBD1	NA	TRBV9	TRBJ2-7	CASSGQGADYEQYF	TGTGCCAGCAGCGGACAGGGGGCGGACTACGAGCAGTACTTC
TRBD2	NA	TRBV15	TRBJ2-7	CATSPGGYGYEQYF	TGTGCCACCAGTCCGGGGGGATACGGCTACGAGCAGTACTTC
TRBD2	NA	TRBV19	TRBJ2-2	CASGGGLAGAANTGELFF	TGTGCCAGTGGAGGCGGACTAGCGGGGGCCGCGAACACCGGGGAGCTGTTTTTT
TRBD1	NA	TRBV27	TRBJ2-7	CASTPGAGTGTYEQYF	TGTGCCAGCACCCCAGGCGCCGGGACAGGGACCTACGAGCAGTACTTC
TRBD1	NA	TRBV30	TRBJ2-7	CAWSAPRQGAHEQYF	TGTGCCTGGAGCGCCCCGAGGCAGGGGGCCCACGAGCAGTACTTC
TRBD2	NA	TRBV9	TRBJ2-1	CASCTGLGNEQFF	TGTGCCAGCTGCACTGGACTAGGCAATGAGCAGTTCTTC